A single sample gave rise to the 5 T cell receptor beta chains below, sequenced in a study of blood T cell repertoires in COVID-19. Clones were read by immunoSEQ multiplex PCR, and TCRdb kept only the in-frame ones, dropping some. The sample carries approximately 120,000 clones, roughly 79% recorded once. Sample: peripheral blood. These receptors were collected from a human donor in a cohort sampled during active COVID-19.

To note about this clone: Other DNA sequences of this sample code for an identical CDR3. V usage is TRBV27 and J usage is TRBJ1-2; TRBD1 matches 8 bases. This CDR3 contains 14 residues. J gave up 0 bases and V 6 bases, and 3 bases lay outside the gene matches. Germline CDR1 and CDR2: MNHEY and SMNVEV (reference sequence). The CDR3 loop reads CASSLQGANYGYTF. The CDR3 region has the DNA TGTGCCAGCAGCCTACAGGGGGCTAACTATGGCTACACCTTC.

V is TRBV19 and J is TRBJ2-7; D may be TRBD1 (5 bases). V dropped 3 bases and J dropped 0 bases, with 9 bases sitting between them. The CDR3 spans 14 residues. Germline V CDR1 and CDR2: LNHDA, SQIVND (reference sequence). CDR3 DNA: TGTGCCAGTAGTATGCAGGGCCCCTCCTACGAGCAGTACTTC. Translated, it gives CASSMQGPSYEQYF.

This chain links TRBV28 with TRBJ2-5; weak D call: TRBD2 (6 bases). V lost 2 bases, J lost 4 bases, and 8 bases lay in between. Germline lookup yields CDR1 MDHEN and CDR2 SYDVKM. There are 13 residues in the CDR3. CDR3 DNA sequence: TGTGCCAGCAGTTTACCTAGCGCAGAGACCCAGTACTTC. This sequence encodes CASSLPSAETQYF.

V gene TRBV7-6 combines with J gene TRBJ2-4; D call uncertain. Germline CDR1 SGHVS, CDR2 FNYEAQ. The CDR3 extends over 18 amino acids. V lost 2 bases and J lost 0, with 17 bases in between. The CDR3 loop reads CASSLSPLTALAKNIQYF. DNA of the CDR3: TGTGCCAGCAGCTTAAGCCCCCTTACAGCTCTAGCCAAAAACATTCAGTACTTC.

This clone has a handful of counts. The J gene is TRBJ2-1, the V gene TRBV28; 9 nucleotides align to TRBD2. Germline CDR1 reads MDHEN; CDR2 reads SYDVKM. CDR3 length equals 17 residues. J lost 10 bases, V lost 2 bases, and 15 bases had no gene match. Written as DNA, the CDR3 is TGTGCCAGCAGTTTACACCTAGCGGGGAACACTCCGGGGGAGCAGTTCTTC. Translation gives CASSLHLAGNTPGEQFF. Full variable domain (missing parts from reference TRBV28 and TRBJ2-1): DVKVTQSSRYLVKRTGEKVFLECVQDMDHENMFWYRQDPGLGLRLIYFSYDVKMKEKGDIPEGYSVSREKKERFSLILESASTNQTSMYLCASSLHLAGNTPGEQFFGPGTRLTVL.